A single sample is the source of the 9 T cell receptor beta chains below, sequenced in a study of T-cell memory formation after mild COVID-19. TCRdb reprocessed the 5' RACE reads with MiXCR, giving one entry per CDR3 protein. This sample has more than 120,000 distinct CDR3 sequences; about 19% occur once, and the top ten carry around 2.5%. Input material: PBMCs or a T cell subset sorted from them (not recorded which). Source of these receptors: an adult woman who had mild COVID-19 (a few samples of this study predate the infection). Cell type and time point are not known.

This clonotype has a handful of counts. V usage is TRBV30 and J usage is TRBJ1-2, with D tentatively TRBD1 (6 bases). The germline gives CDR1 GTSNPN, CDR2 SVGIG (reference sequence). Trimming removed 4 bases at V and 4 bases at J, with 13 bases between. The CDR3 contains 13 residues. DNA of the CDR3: TGTGCCTGGACAGGGGCCGGCGGCTATGGCTACACCTTC. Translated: CAWTGAGGYGYTF.

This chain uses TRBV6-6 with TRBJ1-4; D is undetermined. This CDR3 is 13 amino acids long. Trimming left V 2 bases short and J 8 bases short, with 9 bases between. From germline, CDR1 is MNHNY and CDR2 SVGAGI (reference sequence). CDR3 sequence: CASSYKGGEKLFF. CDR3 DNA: TGTGCCAGCAGTTACAAGGGTGGGGAAAAACTGTTTTTT.

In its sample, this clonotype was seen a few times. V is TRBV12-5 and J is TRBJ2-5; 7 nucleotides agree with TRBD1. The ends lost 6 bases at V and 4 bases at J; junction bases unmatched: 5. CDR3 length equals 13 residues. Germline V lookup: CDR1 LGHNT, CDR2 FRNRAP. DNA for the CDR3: TGTGCTAGTGGCCGAGGGGGCATAGAGACCCAGTACTTC. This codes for CASGRGGIETQYF.

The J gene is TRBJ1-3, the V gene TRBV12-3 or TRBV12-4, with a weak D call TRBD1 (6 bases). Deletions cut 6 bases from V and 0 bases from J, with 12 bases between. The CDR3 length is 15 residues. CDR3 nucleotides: TGTGCCAGCAGACCCACAGGGAACTCTGGAAACACCATATATTTT. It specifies CASRPTGNSGNTIYF.

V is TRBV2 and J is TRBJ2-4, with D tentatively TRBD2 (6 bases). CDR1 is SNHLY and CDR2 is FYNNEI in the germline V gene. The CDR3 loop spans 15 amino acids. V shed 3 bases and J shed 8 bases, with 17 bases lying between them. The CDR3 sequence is CASSDPGGSTDIQYF. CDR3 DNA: TGTGCCAGCAGTGACCCCGGGGGATCCACTGACATTCAGTACTTC. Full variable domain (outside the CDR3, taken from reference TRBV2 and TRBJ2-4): EPEVTQTPSHQVTQMGQEVILRCVPISNHLYFYWYRQILGQKVEFLVSFYNNEISEKSEIFDDQFSVERPDGSNFTLKIRSTKLEDSAMYFCASSDPGGSTDIQYFGAGTRLSVL.

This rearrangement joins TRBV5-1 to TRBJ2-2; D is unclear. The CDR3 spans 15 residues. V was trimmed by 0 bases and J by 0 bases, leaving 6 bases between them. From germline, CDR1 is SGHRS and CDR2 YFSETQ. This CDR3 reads CASSLVGSNTGELFF. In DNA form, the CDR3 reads TGCGCCAGCAGCTTGGTCGGATCGAACACCGGGGAGCTGTTTTTT.

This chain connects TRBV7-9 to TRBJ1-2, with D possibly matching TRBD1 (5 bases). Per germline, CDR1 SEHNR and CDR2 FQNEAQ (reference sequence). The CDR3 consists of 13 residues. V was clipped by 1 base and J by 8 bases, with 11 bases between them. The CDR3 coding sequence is TGTGCCAGCAGCTTAGAAAAGGGGAGCGGCTACACCTTC. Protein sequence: CASSLEKGSGYTF.

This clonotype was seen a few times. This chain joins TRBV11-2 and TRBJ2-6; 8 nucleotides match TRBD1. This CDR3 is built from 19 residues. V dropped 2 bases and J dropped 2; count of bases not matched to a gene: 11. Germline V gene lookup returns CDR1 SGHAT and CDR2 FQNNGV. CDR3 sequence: CASSLLRDRRLTGANVLTF. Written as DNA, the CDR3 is TGTGCCAGCAGCTTACTTCGGGACAGGCGTCTTACTGGGGCCAACGTCCTGACTTTC.

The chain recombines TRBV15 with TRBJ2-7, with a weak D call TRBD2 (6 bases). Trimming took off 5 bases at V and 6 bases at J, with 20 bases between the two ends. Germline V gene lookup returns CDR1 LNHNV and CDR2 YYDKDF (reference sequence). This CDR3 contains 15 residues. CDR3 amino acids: CATSRGKGLPREQYF. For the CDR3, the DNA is TGTGCCACCAGCCGGGGTAAGGGACTCCCTCGCGAGCAGTACTTC.